This is a list of T cell receptor beta chains from one sample in a study of T-cell reconstitution after alpha-beta-depleted transplantation in children. TCRdb ran MiXCR on the PCR reads and lists one entry per CDR3 protein. The sample contains about 27,000 distinct CDR3 sequences, 6.3% of which appear only once. Sequencing was performed on PBMCs, mostly from graft donor cells, taken 180 days after TCRalphabeta/CD19-depleted stem cell transplant. The origin of the receptors is a male patient younger than 18 who had a stem cell transplant for acute myeloid leukemia, so the T cells may come from the graft donor. Each CDR3 is given with its conserved first and last residue. The D gene is left open where the match is weak. Clone size is stated in some rows and not others, as once, few, many or a class when expanded.

D | size | J | V | DNA | CDR3
TRBD1 | medium-sized | TRBJ2-4 | TRBV7-9 | TGTGCCAGCTCCCCAACGGACAGGGGGCTAGCCAAAAACATTCAGTACTTC | CASSPTDRGLAKNIQYF
- | few | TRBJ2-3 | TRBV28 | TGTGCCAGCAGTTTACTGTCGAGCACAGATACGCAGTATTTT | CASSLLSSTDTQYF
- | many | TRBJ2-5 | TRBV20-1 | TGCAGTGCTACCCTTGGGACCCAGTACTTC | CSATLGTQYF
- | many | TRBJ1-1 | TRBV28 | TGTGCCAGCAGTTTAAGGCCAGGGAACACTGAAGCTTTCTTT | CASSLRPGNTEAFF
TRBD2 | - | TRBJ2-5 | TRBV18 | TGTGCCAGCTCACCATATAGCGGGAGTTTTTCAGGAGAGACCCAGTACTTC | CASSPYSGSFSGETQYF
- | many | TRBJ2-1 | TRBV28 | TGTGCCAGCAGGGGCCCATACAATGAGCAGTTCTTC | CASRGPYNEQFF
TRBD1 | many | TRBJ2-1 | TRBV6-2/TRBV6-3 | TGTGCCAGCAGTATCCCCGTGACAGGGGTAAAGGATGAGCAGTTCTTC | CASSIPVTGVKDEQFF
- | many | TRBJ1-1 | TRBV7-8 | TGTGCCAGCAGCTTAGGAGGGGTTAAAAACACTGAAGCTTTCTTT | CASSLGGVKNTEAFF
- | many | TRBJ2-1 | TRBV20-1 | TGCAGTGCCCCGGGTAGTGACAATGAGCAGTTCTTC | CSAPGSDNEQFF
TRBD2 | many | TRBJ2-5 | TRBV5-1 | TGCGCCAGCAGCTTGGTGGTAGCGGGACAAGAGACCCAGTACTTC | CASSLVVAGQETQYF
- | many | TRBJ2-5 | TRBV4-2 | TGTGCCAGCAGCCAAGGTCGGTTCGAGACCCAGTACTTC | CASSQGRFETQYF
TRBD2 | many | TRBJ2-7 | TRBV20-1 | TGCAGTGCTAGTGACTCAGGACTAGCGGGATCCCTGCTCTACGAGCAGTACTTC | CSASDSGLAGSLLYEQYF
TRBD2 | many | TRBJ2-1 | TRBV7-2 | TGTGCCAGCAGCCTTGGGTTGGGACTAGCGGGTGCAAATGAGCAGTTCTTC | CASSLGLGLAGANEQFF
- | - | TRBJ2-1 | TRBV7-2 | TGTGCCAGCAGCTTAGCCAGCGGACCCAACAATGAGCAGTTCTTC | CASSLASGPNNEQFF
TRBD2 | many | TRBJ2-4 | TRBV27 | TGTGCCTCCACCGGACTAGATAAAAACATTCAGTACTTC | CASTGLDKNIQYF
TRBD1 | - | TRBJ1-3 | TRBV7-7 | TGTGCTAGCAGCCCAGGACAGGGTTTTGGAAACACCATATATTTT | CASSPGQGFGNTIYF
- | many | TRBJ1-1 | TRBV14 | TGTGCCAGCAGCCACAGGGTTGGCCTGGGCACTGAAGCTTTCTTT | CASSHRVGLGTEAFF
TRBD2 | many | TRBJ2-3 | TRBV7-3 | TGTGCCAGCCCAAGCGGGAGGGAAAGCACAGATACGCAGTATTTT | CASPSGRESTDTQYF
- | many | TRBJ1-6 | TRBV29-1 | TGCAGCGTCCAAGACAGCTTCTATAATTCACCCCTCCACTTT | CSVQDSFYNSPLHF
TRBD2 | many | TRBJ2-1 | TRBV28 | TGTGCCAGCACAGCTAGTTCCCTGGGGGGGGGGTACAATGAGCAGTTCTTC | CASTASSLGGGYNEQFF
TRBD2 | many | TRBJ2-1 | TRBV7-9 | TGTGCCAGCAACCTCCCGGGCGGGAGAGCAAACAATGAGCAGTTCTTC | CASNLPGGRANNEQFF
- | many | TRBJ2-1 | TRBV19 | TGTGCCAGTAGTCCAGGAGAGTTTTTGGGGGCCTACAATGAGCAGTTCTTC | CASSPGEFLGAYNEQFF
- | many | TRBJ2-1 | TRBV14 | TGTGCCAGCAGCCAGGCTAATGGGTACAATGAGCAGTTCTTC | CASSQANGYNEQFF
- | many | TRBJ2-3 | TRBV7-9 | TGTGCCACCTCCCTCGGAAGCGATAGGGCCGTAGCAGATACGCAGTATTTT | CATSLGSDRAVADTQYF
- | many | TRBJ1-4 | TRBV3-1 | TGTGCCAGCAGCCAAGTTGGACAGCGCCCAGGGGAAAAACTGTTTTTT | CASSQVGQRPGEKLFF
TRBD2 | - | TRBJ2-1 | TRBV5-4 | TGTGCCAGCAGCTCCCCGACTAGCGCGGCCACCAAGCAGTTCTTC | CASSSPTSAATKQFF
- | many | TRBJ1-5 | TRBV7-6 | TGTGCCAGCAGCTTGGGCCCGGCCGCTCCATATAGCAATCAGCCCCAGCATTTT | CASSLGPAAPYSNQPQHF
- | - | TRBJ2-2 | TRBV7-2 | TGTGCCAGCAGCTCCCGGGGTATCACCGGGGAGCTGTTTTTT | CASSSRGITGELFF
TRBD2 | many | TRBJ2-2 | TRBV25-1 | TGTGCCAGTACTAGCGGGATCACCGGGGAGCTGTTTTTT | CASTSGITGELFF
TRBD1 | many | TRBJ2-2 | TRBV3-1 | TGTGCCAGCAGCTACACCGGGACAGGGTGGGCCGGGGAGCTGTTTTTT | CASSYTGTGWAGELFF
TRBD2 | many | TRBJ2-1 | TRBV20-1 | TGCAGTGCGCACAGTTTGGCGGGGGGCCACAATGAGCAGTTCTTC | CSAHSLAGGHNEQFF
- | many | TRBJ1-2 | TRBV29-1 | TGCAGCGCCTCGGGAGGGGACGACTATGGCTACACCTTC | CSASGGDDYGYTF
- | many | TRBJ2-1 | TRBV3-2 | TGTGCCAGCAGCCCCCAGTACTGGCTACCCCTGGAGGATGAGCAGTTCTTC | CASSPQYWLPLEDEQFF
TRBD1 | medium-sized | TRBJ2-7 | TRBV7-2 | TGTGCCAGCAGCTCCGGGACAGGAATTTCCTACGAGCAGTACTTC | CASSSGTGISYEQYF
- | - | TRBJ1-1 | TRBV2 | TGTGCCAGCAGTGAACAGGTGAACACTGAAGCTTCCTTT | CASSEQVNTEASF
TRBD2 | many | TRBJ2-7 | TRBV4-2 | TGTGCCAGCAGCCAGGAGCGGGGCTCCTACGAGCAGTACTTC | CASSQERGSYEQYF
TRBD1 | many | TRBJ2-1 | TRBV5-6 | TGTGCCAGCAGCTTACCGCAGGGGGCGAGTTACAATGAGCAGTTCTTC | CASSLPQGASYNEQFF
TRBD1 | many | TRBJ2-2 | TRBV3-1 | TGTGCCAGCAGCCAATTAGGGGGCCGAACCGGGGAGCTGTTTTTT | CASSQLGGRTGELFF
TRBD2 | many | TRBJ2-7 | TRBV7-2 | TGTGCCAGCAGCCGGACCGGGACTAGCGGCTACGAGCAGTACTTC | CASSRTGTSGYEQYF
TRBD2 | many | TRBJ2-2 | TRBV10-3 | TGTGCCATCTACACTAGCGGGACCAGCACCGGGGAGCTGTTTTTT | CAIYTSGTSTGELFF
- | many | TRBJ2-1 | TRBV7-9 | TGTGCCAGCAGCTTACTAGCGCATGAGCAGTTCTTC | CASSLLAHEQFF
- | many | TRBJ2-3 | TRBV30 | TGTGCCTTAGCGCGGGCCACAGATACGCAGTATTTT | CALARATDTQYF
- | many | TRBJ2-4 | TRBV6-2/TRBV6-3 | TGTGCCAGCAGTTACCGAGGGGGGGAAAACATTCAGTACTTC | CASSYRGGENIQYF
- | many | TRBJ2-5 | TRBV20-1 | TGCAGTGCTAGCGGTGCAGGGGGGATTGAGGAGACCCAGTACTTC | CSASGAGGIEETQYF